The entry below describes one T cell receptor (beta chain). A much larger clone differs by one base, so this may be a read error. Lacking the conserved final phenylalanine or tryptophan, this CDR3 likely reflects a read error. The data derive from a study of T cells in Graves' hyperthyroidism and ophthalmopathy. Germline CDR1 and CDR2: MNHNS and SASEGT. CDR3 size: 14 residues. Trimming took 7 bases from V and 8 from J; bases not matched to a gene: 8. Amplification of TCR beta CDR3 regions used RNA as the template. Primed by the HTBI set, a first-round RT-PCR was run on the TCR CDR3. TCRdb ran MiXCR on the multiplex PCR reads and lists one entry per CDR3 protein. The table lists around 290,000 distinct CDR3 sequences, about an eighth of them singletons.

The TCR comes from a woman in her thirties with Graves' hyperthyroidism that later progressed to Graves' ophthalmopathy. The sequencing sample was made of blood. The gene calls are TRBV6-1 and TRBJ1-6; 7 bases fit TRBD1. The CDR3 loop reads CASKEYQGDSPLHL. Written as DNA, the CDR3 is TGTGCCAGCAAGGAGTATCAGGGGGATTCACCCCTCCACCTT.